These 19 T cell receptor beta chains came from one sample sequenced in a study of T-cell memory formation after mild COVID-19. TCRdb re-called the 5' RACE reads through MiXCR, storing one row per CDR3 protein. This table has roughly 370,000 distinct CDR3 sequences, about a sixth appearing once. The sequenced sample consisted of PBMCs or a T cell subset sorted from them (not recorded which). The receptor set was obtained from a young man who had mild COVID-19 (a few samples of this study predate the infection). Cell type and time point are not known.

V is TRBV3-1 and J is TRBJ2-1; D uncertain. CDR1 is LGHDT and CDR2 is YNNKEL in the germline V gene (reference sequence). Trimming shortened V by 0 bases and J by 2 bases, and 8 bases separated the two germline ends. The CDR3 is 15 amino acids. CDR3 nucleotide sequence: TGTGCCAGCAGCCAAGAGTGGGCGACCTACAATGAGCAGTTCTTC. This translates into CASSQEWATYNEQFF.

This clonotype was counted between two and nine times. CDR3: CASSRDRRSFGANVLTF. The CDR3 bases are TGTGCCAGCAGCCGGGACCGCAGGTCGTTCGGGGCCAACGTCCTGACTTTC. The chain has TRBV3-1 and TRBJ2-6, with D perhaps being TRBD1 or TRBD2 (5 bases each). Trimming removed 4 bases at V and 4 bases at J, with 17 bases between. CDR3 length: 17 residues. In germline, CDR1 is LGHDT, CDR2 YNNKEL (reference sequence).

This rearrangement joins TRBV6-2 or TRBV6-3 to TRBJ2-5; a possible D gene is TRBD1 (6 bases). Germline V lookup: CDR1 MNHEY, CDR2 SVGEGT. Between the trimmed V and J ends, which lost 7 bases and 4 bases, there was a span of 22 bases. The CDR3 sequence is 16 residues long. The CDR3 spells CASTSTVGQGGETQYF. Written as DNA, the CDR3 is TGTGCCAGCACCTCCACGGTGGGGCAAGGGGGAGAGACCCAGTACTTC.

This clonotype occurred many times. The J gene is TRBJ2-3, the V gene TRBV12-3 or TRBV12-4, with D possibly matching TRBD2 (5 bases). V lost 0 bases and J 12 bases, leaving 16 bases between the germline ends. The CDR3 totals 14 residues. The CDR3 spells CASSLAVGGQLQYF. CDR3 nucleotide sequence: TGTGCCAGCAGTTTAGCGGTTGGCGGGCAGTTACAGTATTTT.

This clonotype came up a few times. The chain carries TRBV4-1 and TRBJ1-2; D is perhaps TRBD1 (5 bases). V dropped 0 bases and J dropped 6 bases, with 26 bases sitting between them. CDR1 MGHRA and CDR2 YSYEKL come from the germline V gene. This CDR3 contains 19 residues. CDR3 region: CASSQEKGRGPTMGHGYTF. In DNA, the CDR3 is TGCGCCAGCAGCCAAGAAAAAGGAAGGGGTCCGACTATGGGCCATGGCTACACCTTC.

The rearrangement uses TRBV7-2 and TRBJ2-5, with TRBD2 as a possible D gene (6 bases). Trimming left V 4 bases short and J 2 bases short, with 8 bases between. CDR3 length equals 13 residues. Germline loops: CDR1 SGHTA, CDR2 FQGNSA. DNA of the CDR3: TGTGCCAGCAGCTGGCTAGCGCAAGAGACCCAGTACTTC. Protein sequence: CASSWLAQETQYF.

This clonotype was recorded a few times. The chain recombines TRBV5-1 with TRBJ1-1; 7 nucleotides match TRBD1. Germline CDR1 is SGHRS and CDR2 is YFSETQ. Trimming removed 3 bases from V and 2 bases from J; junction bases left unmatched: 7. CDR3 size: 15 residues. CDR3 sequence (DNA): TGCGCCAGCAGCTACTTTGGACAGGTAAACACTGAAGCTTTCTTT. Its protein is CASSYFGQVNTEAFF. The complete variable domain, with remaining parts taken from reference TRBV5-1 and TRBJ1-1, reads KAGVTQTPRYLIKTRGQQVTLSCSPISGHRSVSWYQQTPGQGLQFLFEYFSETQRNKGNFPGRFSGRQFSNSRSEMNVSTLELGDSALYLCASSYFGQVNTEAFFGQGTRLTVV.

This CDR3 reads CASSSIAQGQGFREQFF. As DNA, the CDR3 is TGTGCCAGCAGCTCAATAGCGCAGGGACAGGGGTTTCGTGAGCAGTTCTTC. V is TRBV7-8 and J is TRBJ2-1; 10 bases are a match to TRBD1. The CDR3 sequence is 17 residues long. The V gene's germline CDR1 is SGHVS and CDR2 FQNEAQ. Trimming at V came to 4 bases and at J to 9 bases, leaving 15 bases not matched to a gene.

This clonotype was observed a single time. Given a much more abundant clone one base away, this may be a read error. V gene TRBV20-1 combines with J gene TRBJ2-5; a weak D match, TRBD2 (6 bases). Germline V gene sequence: CDR1 DFQATT, CDR2 SNEGSKA (reference sequence). This CDR3 is built from 15 residues. Here the CDR3 reads CSAPGGSGTGETKYF. The CDR3 region has the DNA TGCAGTGCTCCCGGGGGTAGCGGTACGGGGGAGACCAAGTACTTC.

This clonotype came up once. V is TRBV12-3 or TRBV12-4 and J is TRBJ2-3; possibly TRBD2 for D (5 bases). V shed 5 bases and J shed 0 bases, with 12 bases lying between them. The CDR3 is made up of 15 amino acids. The CDR3 spells CASSPTGSSTDTQYF. The CDR3 DNA reads as TGTGCCAGCAGTCCCACGGGGAGTAGCACAGATACGCAGTATTTT.

The J gene is TRBJ1-4, the V gene TRBV19, with D maybe TRBD1 (5 bases). Per germline, CDR1 LNHDA and CDR2 SQIVND (reference sequence). Between the trimmed V and J ends, which lost 6 bases and 4 bases, there was a span of 9 bases. CDR3 length: 13 residues. CDR3 in DNA: TGTGCCAGTAGCAGGGTGATTAATGAAAAACTGTTTTTT. It translates to CASSRVINEKLFF.

The J gene is TRBJ2-5, the V gene TRBV6-2 or TRBV6-3, with 7 bases lining up with TRBD1. The CDR3 loop spans 13 amino acids. Germline loops: CDR1 MNHEY, CDR2 SVGEGT. The trim removed 7 bases at V and 5 bases at J, leaving 7 bases unmatched. CDR3 bases: TGTGCCAGCAAGGGACAGAAAGTGGAGACCCAGTACTTC. Amino acid sequence: CASKGQKVETQYF.

The chain uses TRBV6-2 or TRBV6-3 and TRBJ1-5; no clear D. CDR3 length: 14 amino acids. The V gene lost 7 bases and the J gene lost 10 bases, with 20 bases spanning the gap. Germline values: CDR1 MNHEY, CDR2 SVGEGT. The CDR3 DNA follows: TGTGCCAGCACCGCCGCGGCAGGCCCTAGCCCCCAGCATTTT. Amino acid sequence: CASTAAAGPSPQHF.

This clonotype was counted a single time. This chain connects TRBV4-1 to TRBJ1-5; D uncertain. The CDR3 covers 17 residues. Trimming left V 1 base short and J 0 bases short, with 13 bases between. Germline CDR1 reads MGHRA; CDR2 reads YSYEKL. CDR3 sequence reads: CASSQGPASYSNQPQHF. The CDR3 bases are TGCGCCAGCAGCCAAGGGCCAGCCTCCTATAGCAATCAGCCCCAGCATTTT.

The chain employs TRBV7-2 and TRBJ2-6; 8 bases agree with TRBD1. The CDR3 runs 13 residues. The trim removed 5 bases at V and 12 bases at J, leaving 6 bases unmatched. The germline CDR1 and CDR2 sequences are SGHTA and FQGNSA. CDR3 bases: TGTGCCAGCAGCCCAGGACAGGGTGGCGTCCTGACTTTC. This sequence encodes CASSPGQGGVLTF.

The rearrangement uses TRBV7-2 and TRBJ2-1, with 10 bases identical to TRBD2. Germline CDR1 SGHTA, CDR2 FQGNSA. The CDR3 is 15 residues long. With 5 bases clipped from V and 8 bases from J, the junction kept 9 bases outside the gene matches. CDR3 protein: CASSEGAGGPYEQFF. DNA of the CDR3: TGTGCCAGCAGCGAGGGAGCGGGGGGGCCGTATGAGCAGTTCTTC.

This clonotype was counted only a few times. This chain links TRBV27 with TRBJ2-3; unclear D gene. The CDR3 sequence is 16 residues long. V lost 5 bases and J lost 6, with 21 bases in between. CDR1 MNHEY and CDR2 SMNVEV come from the germline V gene (reference sequence). The DNA for the CDR3 is TGTGCCAGCAGTCCGATGTCTAGGACCCAAAGGGATACGCAGTATTTT. This translates into CASSPMSRTQRDTQYF.

This clonotype was found many times. The chain carries TRBV7-9 and TRBJ2-7; D is unclear. The germline CDR1 and CDR2 sequences are SEHNR and FQNEAQ (reference sequence). The CDR3 loop spans 14 amino acids. Trimming left V 4 bases short and J 6 bases short, with 16 bases between. The CDR3 loop is CASSSDNYLSEQYV. The CDR3 region has the DNA TGTGCCAGCAGCTCCGACAACTACCTATCCGAGCAGTACGTC.

This clonotype occurred once. The chain is built from TRBV6-2 or TRBV6-3 and TRBJ1-5; D gene ambiguous. Trimming pared 3 bases from V and 4 bases from J, leaving 10 bases between. CDR1 is MNHEY and CDR2 is SVGEGT in the germline V gene. The CDR3 covers 14 residues. The CDR3 loop is CASSYPGRNQPQHF. The DNA for the CDR3 is TGTGCCAGCAGTTATCCGGGTAGGAATCAGCCCCAGCATTTT.